These T cell receptor beta chains were read from a single sample in a study of cytomegalovirus exposure and HLA in healthy donors. The assay was immunoSEQ multiplex PCR, and TCRdb's table has in-frame clones only and misses some. The sample shows about 130,000 clones, around three quarters of them seen only once. Input material: PBMCs. These receptors originate from a man in his forties or fifties in good health and CMV-seronegative. The CDR3 runs from the conserved cysteine through the conserved F or W. Fields, in order: J gene, V gene, D gene, clone size, CDR3 protein, CDR3 DNA. A D gene is named only where the DNA matches it firmly. Only part of the rows carry a size: once, few, many, or a class if the clone is expanded.

J gene: TRBJ2-5; V gene: TRBV5-4; D gene: NA; clone size: NA; CDR3 protein: CASSLTGSDETQYF; CDR3 DNA: TGTGCCAGCAGCTTAACAGGGTCGGATGAGACCCAGTACTTC
J gene: TRBJ2-3; V gene: TRBV19; D gene: TRBD1; clone size: NA; CDR3 protein: CASSLRTGASTDTQYF; CDR3 DNA: TGTGCCAGTAGTCTCCGGACAGGGGCTAGCACAGATACGCAGTATTTT
J gene: TRBJ1-4; V gene: TRBV29-1; D gene: NA; clone size: NA; CDR3 protein: CSAAVRNEKLFF; CDR3 DNA: TGCAGCGCCGCCGTACGGAATGAAAAACTGTTTTTT
J gene: TRBJ2-3; V gene: TRBV11-2; D gene: NA; clone size: NA; CDR3 protein: CASSFSVASTDTQYF; CDR3 DNA: TGTGCCAGCAGCTTCAGCGTCGCAAGCACAGATACGCAGTATTTT
J gene: TRBJ1-1; V gene: TRBV11-3; D gene: TRBD1; clone size: NA; CDR3 protein: CASSSTGEFAEAFF; CDR3 DNA: TGTGCCAGCAGCTCGACAGGGGAATTCGCTGAAGCTTTCTTT
J gene: TRBJ2-5; V gene: TRBV23-1; D gene: NA; clone size: NA; CDR3 protein: CASSHCAGMKTQYF; CDR3 DNA: TGCGCCAGCAGTCATTGTGCAGGGATGAAGACCCAGTACTTC
J gene: TRBJ2-2; V gene: TRBV29-1; D gene: TRBD1; clone size: NA; CDR3 protein: CSVHGTAKNTGELFF; CDR3 DNA: TGCAGCGTTCATGGGACAGCTAAAAACACCGGGGAGCTGTTTTTT
J gene: TRBJ1-1; V gene: TRBV21-1; D gene: NA; clone size: NA; CDR3 protein: CASSKAMRRRPTEAFF; CDR3 DNA: TGTGCCAGCAGCAAAGCGATGAGACGGAGGCCCACTGAAGCTTTCTTT
J gene: TRBJ1-2; V gene: TRBV19; D gene: NA; clone size: few; CDR3 protein: CAIRGGSDYGYTF; CDR3 DNA: TGTGCCATCCGGGGAGGCTCGGACTATGGCTACACCTTC
J gene: TRBJ2-3; V gene: TRBV7-3; D gene: TRBD2; clone size: NA; CDR3 protein: CASSASGRGTDTQYF; CDR3 DNA: TGTGCCAGCAGCGCGAGCGGGAGGGGCACAGATACGCAGTATTTT
J gene: TRBJ1-2; V gene: TRBV5-4; D gene: NA; clone size: NA; CDR3 protein: CASSLGGATYGYTF; CDR3 DNA: TGTGCCAGCAGCTTAGGGGGGGCCACCTATGGCTACACCTTC
J gene: TRBJ2-3; V gene: TRBV5-1; D gene: NA; clone size: NA; CDR3 protein: CASSPGDRMSTDTQYF; CDR3 DNA: TGCGCCAGCAGCCCCGGAGACAGGATGAGCACAGATACGCAGTATTTT
J gene: TRBJ2-1; V gene: TRBV18; D gene: TRBD2; clone size: NA; CDR3 protein: CASSPLIGGTRYNEQFF; CDR3 DNA: TGTGCCAGCTCACCGTTAATCGGGGGGACCCGTTACAATGAGCAGTTCTTC
J gene: TRBJ2-1; V gene: TRBV7-2; D gene: TRBD2; clone size: NA; CDR3 protein: CASSAGLAGEPFF; CDR3 DNA: TGTGCCAGCAGCGCCGGGCTAGCGGGGGAGCCGTTCTTC
J gene: TRBJ1-5; V gene: TRBV4-1; D gene: NA; clone size: NA; CDR3 protein: CASSPDRSRQPQHF; CDR3 DNA: TGCGCCAGCAGCCCAGACAGATCCCGCCAGCCCCAGCATTTT
J gene: TRBJ1-1; V gene: TRBV29-1; D gene: NA; clone size: NA; CDR3 protein: CSVGSGVANTEAFF; CDR3 DNA: TGCAGCGTTGGGTCGGGGGTGGCGAACACTGAAGCTTTCTTT
J gene: TRBJ2-1; V gene: TRBV11-2; D gene: TRBD1; clone size: NA; CDR3 protein: CASSLSGQGYNEQFF; CDR3 DNA: TGTGCCAGCAGCTTATCAGGACAGGGCTACAATGAGCAGTTCTTC
J gene: TRBJ2-7; V gene: TRBV13; D gene: NA; clone size: NA; CDR3 protein: CASSLGTATREQYF; CDR3 DNA: TGTGCCAGCAGCTTAGGGACTGCCACTAGGGAGCAGTACTTC
J gene: TRBJ1-2; V gene: TRBV11-2; D gene: NA; clone size: NA; CDR3 protein: CASSLVPGDYGYTF; CDR3 DNA: TGTGCCAGCAGCTTAGTGCCGGGGGACTATGGCTACACCTTC
J gene: TRBJ2-7; V gene: TRBV6-5; D gene: NA; clone size: NA; CDR3 protein: CASLSGAYEQYF; CDR3 DNA: TGTGCCAGCCTCTCCGGGGCCTACGAGCAGTACTTC
J gene: TRBJ1-5; V gene: TRBV28; D gene: NA; clone size: NA; CDR3 protein: CASSLPNQPQHF; CDR3 DNA: TGTGCCAGCAGCCTACCTAATCAGCCCCAGCATTTT
J gene: TRBJ1-1; V gene: TRBV30; D gene: NA; clone size: NA; CDR3 protein: CAWSPIVNTEAFF; CDR3 DNA: TGTGCCTGGAGCCCCATAGTGAACACTGAAGCTTTCTTT
J gene: TRBJ2-7; V gene: TRBV7-2; D gene: TRBD2; clone size: NA; CDR3 protein: CASSLPRAGEFYEQYF; CDR3 DNA: TGTGCCAGCAGCCTCCCACGGGCGGGAGAGTTCTACGAGCAGTACTTC
J gene: TRBJ1-5; V gene: TRBV6-4; D gene: NA; clone size: NA; CDR3 protein: CASSEGGFQPQHF; CDR3 DNA: TGTGCCAGCAGTGAGGGGGGGTTTCAGCCCCAGCATTTT
J gene: TRBJ2-2; V gene: TRBV7-8; D gene: NA; clone size: NA; CDR3 protein: CASSLVTAGNTGELFF; CDR3 DNA: TGTGCCAGCAGCTTAGTTACAGCGGGGAACACCGGGGAGCTGTTTTTT
J gene: TRBJ2-3; V gene: TRBV7-9; D gene: NA; clone size: NA; CDR3 protein: CASSFGGPLGDTQYF; CDR3 DNA: TGTGCCAGCAGCTTCGGGGGGCCCCTAGGAGATACGCAGTATTTT
J gene: TRBJ2-5; V gene: TRBV9; D gene: TRBD1; clone size: NA; CDR3 protein: CASSFTQGAGVQETQYF; CDR3 DNA: TGTGCCAGCAGCTTCACACAGGGGGCGGGAGTCCAAGAGACCCAGTACTTC
J gene: TRBJ1-1; V gene: TRBV7-9; D gene: NA; clone size: NA; CDR3 protein: CASSFGARNTEAFF; CDR3 DNA: TGTGCCAGCAGCTTTGGGGCGCGGAACACTGAAGCTTTCTTT
J gene: TRBJ2-3; V gene: TRBV25-1; D gene: NA; clone size: NA; CDR3 protein: CASSGQGTDTQYF; CDR3 DNA: TGTGCCAGCAGTGGGCAGGGCACAGATACGCAGTATTTT
J gene: TRBJ1-2; V gene: TRBV2; D gene: TRBD1; clone size: NA; CDR3 protein: CASSSGGAGGYTF; CDR3 DNA: TGTGCCAGCAGTTCAGGGGGCGCGGGAGGCTACACCTTC
J gene: TRBJ2-2; V gene: TRBV6-5; D gene: NA; clone size: NA; CDR3 protein: CATEEGNTGELFF; CDR3 DNA: TGTGCTACGGAGGAGGGGAACACCGGGGAGCTGTTTTTT
J gene: TRBJ2-7; V gene: TRBV27; D gene: TRBD1; clone size: NA; CDR3 protein: CASSLTGAGMNEQYF; CDR3 DNA: TGTGCCAGCAGTCTCACAGGGGCCGGCATGAACGAGCAGTACTTC